The T cell receptor (beta chain) under discussion was sequenced for a study of high-grade serous ovarian cancer treatment subgroups. The study's findings and limits: Spatial context was lost because tumors were sequenced in bulk. CDR1 and CDR2 were left unanalyzed; analyses focused on CDR3.

CDR1 and CDR2 from the germline V gene are MNHNS and SASEGT. The CDR3 spans 15 residues. Assay: immunoSEQ multiplex PCR; the TCRdb copy retains only in-frame clones and omits some. This table holds more than 6,500 clones, 79% found once. Details on this clone: As yet, its antigen is unknown.

Tumor tissue was taken before any definitive surgery or chemotherapy was given. What was sequenced was tumor tissue. The chain has TRBV6-1 and TRBJ2-5; weak D call: TRBD1 (5 bases). The J call is in doubt because the DNA end fits TRBJ2-7 better. The TCR sequence derives from a human donor with high-grade serous ovarian cancer. The chain's CDR3 is CASSSLRTSFYEQYF. CDR3 in DNA: TGTGCCAGCAGTTCGCTCAGGACATCTTTCTACGAGCAGTACTTC.